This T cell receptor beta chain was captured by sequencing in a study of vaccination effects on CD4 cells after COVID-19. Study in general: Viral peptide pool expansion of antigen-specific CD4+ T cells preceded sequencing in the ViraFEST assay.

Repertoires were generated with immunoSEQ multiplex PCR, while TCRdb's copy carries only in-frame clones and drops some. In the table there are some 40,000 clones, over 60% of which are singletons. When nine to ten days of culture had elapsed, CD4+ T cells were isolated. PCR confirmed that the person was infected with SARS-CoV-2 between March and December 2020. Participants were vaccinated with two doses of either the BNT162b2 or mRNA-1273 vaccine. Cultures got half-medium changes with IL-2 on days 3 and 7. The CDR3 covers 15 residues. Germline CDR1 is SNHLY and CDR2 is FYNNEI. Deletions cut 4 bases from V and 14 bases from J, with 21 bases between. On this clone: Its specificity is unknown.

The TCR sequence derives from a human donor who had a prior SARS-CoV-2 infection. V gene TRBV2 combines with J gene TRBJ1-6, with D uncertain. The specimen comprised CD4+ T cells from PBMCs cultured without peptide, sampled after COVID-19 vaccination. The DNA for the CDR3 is TGTGCCAGCAGTGTAGGACTTCCGGGCCCTTCGTCCCTCCACTTT. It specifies CASSVGLPGPSSLHF.